This TCR beta chain was obtained from a study of response to subunit inactivated influenza vaccine. MiXCR, run by TCRdb on the RT-PCR reads, gives a single entry per CDR3 protein. The sample shows about 500,000 distinct CDR3 sequences, under 15% of them seen only once. This clonotype was found a few times. Its cognate antigen is unknown. General observations from the study: Authors suggested each seasonal influenza vaccination recruits few new T cells.

CDR3 length equals 15 residues. V lost 1 base and J 3 bases, leaving 11 bases between the germline ends. Germline CDR1 and CDR2: SGDLS and YYNGEE. V gene TRBV9 combines with J gene TRBJ2-1; tentatively, D is TRBD2 (6 bases). The source is a man aged 50-60 years who received an inactivated influenza vaccine. The source was PBMCs from blood, collected about 40 days after vaccination. The CDR3 DNA reads as TGTGCCAGCAGCGTATGGGGGGATGGCTACAATGAGCAGTTCTTC. Amino acid sequence: CASSVWGDGYNEQFF.